This TCR beta chain is drawn from a study of metastatic and nonmetastatic thyroid tumors. About the study: Repertoire comparisons spanned blood and tumor or nodule tissue from malignant and benign thyroid patients.

TCRdb reanalyzed the PCR reads via MiXCR. The repertoire consists of 4,200 or so clones, with about 30% occurring once and the leading ten covering more than 14%. No patient had received any treatment before thyroid surgery. V was cut by 2 bases and J by 3 bases, with 5 bases left in between. Germline CDR1 and CDR2: KGHSH and LQKENI. CDR3 size: 12 residues. The sequenced sample consisted of adjacent normal tissue. The receptor was isolated from a female donor with papillary thyroid cancer or a benign thyroid nodule (not recorded which). Some clones in this sample may be carry-over from other donors' samples. The chain links TRBV18 to TRBJ2-7; either TRBD1 or TRBD2 may supply D (5 bases each). The CDR3 DNA follows: TGTGCCAGCTCACCAGGGGGCTACGAGCAGTACTTC. This sequence encodes CASSPGGYEQYF.